These 30 T cell receptor beta chains share one sample of origin, sequenced in a study of cytomegalovirus exposure and HLA in healthy donors. Sequencing used immunoSEQ multiplex PCR; TCRdb keeps in-frame clones, though not all of them. The sample yields over 80,000 clones, about 85% seen once. The specimen sequenced was PBMCs. The receptors come from a man between 18 and 35 years old in good health and CMV-seropositive.

Comment on this clone: Other DNA sequences from this sample encode an identical CDR3 as well. This sequence joins TRBV7-8 and TRBJ2-5; 10 bases are shared with TRBD1. Losses at the gene ends were 3 bases for V and 0 bases for J; bases not matched to a gene: 1. Germline values: CDR1 SGHVS, CDR2 FQNEAQ. There are 15 residues in the CDR3. In nucleotides, the CDR3 is TGTGCCAGCAGCTTGGGACAGGGGTACCAAGAGACCCAGTACTTC. It is translated as CASSLGQGYQETQYF.

This chain joins TRBV12-5 and TRBJ2-1; 8 bases line up with TRBD1. From germline, CDR1 is LGHNT and CDR2 FRNRAP. Trimming removed 0 bases from V and 4 bases from J; junction bases left unmatched: 8. CDR3 length: 17 amino acids. CDR3 amino acids: CASGLVLGGDRYNEQFF. In DNA, the CDR3 is TGTGCTAGTGGTTTGGTACTAGGCGGGGACAGGTACAATGAGCAGTTCTTC.

The gene calls are TRBV11-2 and TRBJ1-1, with 7 bases that match TRBD1. Trimming removed 6 bases from V and 3 bases from J; junction bases left unmatched: 10. Germline V gives CDR1 SGHAT, CDR2 FQNNGV. This CDR3 is 15 amino acids long. CDR3 DNA: TGTGCCAGCAGGCGCACCCAGGGGGGTGACACTGAAGCTTTCTTT. Translation gives CASRRTQGGDTEAFF.

The genes are TRBV5-1 and TRBJ2-1; the match to TRBD2 covers 8 bases. Germline V gene lookup returns CDR1 SGHRS and CDR2 YFSETQ. The V segment lost 7 bases and the J segment 4 bases; nucleotides outside the gene matches: 10. This CDR3 is 15 amino acids long. For the CDR3, the DNA is TGCGCCAGCTCGATTTCAGCGGGAGAATACAATGAGCAGTTCTTC. Translating gives CASSISAGEYNEQFF.

The rearrangement joins TRBV28 to TRBJ1-5, with D unclear. Germline assignment: CDR1 MDHEN and CDR2 SYDVKM. CDR3 length: 14 amino acids. V lost 2 bases to trimming and J lost 5 bases, with 10 bases between them. CDR3 sequence (DNA): TGTGCCAGCAGTTTACTACAGTCCGATCAGCCCCAGCATTTT. Its protein product is CASSLLQSDQPQHF.

The chain joins TRBV28 to TRBJ2-2; 9 positions agree with TRBD1. V lost 4 bases to trimming and J lost 6 bases; unmatched junction nucleotides: 9. Germline values: CDR1 MDHEN, CDR2 SYDVKM. This CDR3 comprises 16 residues. The CDR3 loop reads CASSWAGTGSPGELFF. CDR3 nucleotides: TGTGCCAGCAGTTGGGCTGGGACAGGGTCTCCCGGGGAGCTGTTTTTT.

This chain uses TRBV12-5 with TRBJ2-5, with 10 bases identical to TRBD1. This CDR3 has 15 residues. V lost 7 bases and J lost 5; bases outside the gene matches: 10. Germline V gene lookup returns CDR1 LGHNT and CDR2 FRNRAP. CDR3: CASAFSTGGWETQYF. The CDR3 nucleotides are TGTGCTAGTGCTTTTTCGACAGGGGGCTGGGAGACCCAGTACTTC.

This clone was recorded only once. This chain joins TRBV28 and TRBJ2-1; D ambiguous. Trimming cost V 8 bases and J 3 bases, with 8 bases left between them. This CDR3 is 12 amino acids long. Per germline, CDR1 MDHEN and CDR2 SYDVKM. This chain's CDR3 is CASERNYNEQFF. The CDR3 nucleotides read TGTGCCAGCGAGAGGAACTACAATGAGCAGTTCTTC.

The chain recombines TRBV4-1 with TRBJ1-1; weak D call: TRBD1 (6 bases). Trimming took off 4 bases at V and 3 bases at J, with 30 bases between the two ends. This CDR3 has 20 amino acids. CDR1 MGHRA and CDR2 YSYEKL come from the germline V gene. CDR3 protein: CASSRRPPRGYGVMYTEAFF. In DNA form, the CDR3 reads TGCGCCAGCAGCCGCAGGCCCCCCAGGGGTTACGGCGTTATGTACACTGAAGCTTTCTTT.

This clone turned up a few times. The chain joins TRBV28 to TRBJ1-5; D unresolved. V shed 5 bases and J shed 0 bases, with 23 bases lying between them. The CDR3 consists of 19 residues. Germline assignment: CDR1 MDHEN and CDR2 SYDVKM. This CDR3 reads CASSHPSGLRYYSNQPQHF. CDR3 bases: TGTGCCAGCAGTCATCCCTCCGGACTGAGGTATTATAGCAATCAGCCCCAGCATTTT.

V gene TRBV9 combines with J gene TRBJ2-2, with TRBD1 matching 8 bases. The CDR3 is 17 amino acids. Germline V lookup: CDR1 SGDLS, CDR2 YYNGEE. The V segment lost 4 bases and the J segment 8 bases; nucleotides outside the gene matches: 16. The CDR3 nucleotides read TGTGCCAGCAGCACCCCGGCAGGACAGGGTAGGGGGGGGGAGCTGTTTTTT. Its protein product is CASSTPAGQGRGGELFF.

The V gene is TRBV4-1, the J gene TRBJ2-5; 7 nucleotides line up with TRBD2. With 4 bases clipped from V and 4 bases from J, the junction kept 12 bases outside the gene matches. In germline, CDR1 is MGHRA, CDR2 YSYEKL. The CDR3 is 16 amino acids. CDR3 coding DNA: TGCGCCAGCAGCCCGAGAAGCGCGCGCGGGGGAGAGACCCAGTACTTC. It yields the protein CASSPRSARGGETQYF.

The rearrangement links TRBV30 to TRBJ2-2, with a weak D call TRBD1 (6 bases). This CDR3 comprises 13 residues. V lost 4 bases to trimming and J lost 5 bases, with 11 bases between them. CDR1 is GTSNPN and CDR2 is SVGIG in the germline V gene (reference sequence). The CDR3: CAWKQGWTGELFF. The CDR3 nucleotides read TGTGCCTGGAAGCAGGGGTGGACCGGGGAGCTGTTTTTT.

The gene calls are TRBV14 and TRBJ2-5; 7 nucleotides match TRBD2. Germline trimming cut 3 bases from V and 1 base from J; bases unmatched to any gene: 5. In germline, CDR1 is SGHDN, CDR2 FVKESK. The CDR3 has 15 residues. Here the CDR3 DNA reads TGTGCCAGCAGCCAGACTAGCCTTGGCCAAGAGACCCAGTACTTC. Translation: CASSQTSLGQETQYF.

The chain uses TRBV5-5 and TRBJ2-1; tentative D call: TRBD1 (6 bases). Trimming pared 4 bases from V and 0 bases from J, leaving 11 bases between. The CDR3 is made up of 15 amino acids. Looked up from germline, CDR1 is SGHKS and CDR2 is YYEKEE (reference sequence). The CDR3 DNA is TGTGCCAGCAGCCTAACAGGGAGCTCCTACAATGAGCAGTTCTTC. This gives the protein CASSLTGSSYNEQFF.

This clone was picked up a small number of times. The J gene is TRBJ1-3, the V gene TRBV19; TRBD1 agrees at 9 bases. Germline values: CDR1 LNHDA, CDR2 SQIVND (reference sequence). The V and J ends lost 5 bases and 3 bases, in that order; junction bases with no gene match: 8. This CDR3 has 16 residues. The CDR3 nucleotides are TGTGCCAGTAGTGCATCAACAGGGGGCTTTGGAAACACCATATATTTT. Translated, it gives CASSASTGGFGNTIYF.

The chain links TRBV23-1 to TRBJ1-1; TRBD1 is a possible D gene (6 bases). TRBV23-1 is an ORF, and what it does is uncertain. This CDR3 is built from 16 residues. Trimming cost V 1 base and J 4 bases, with 16 bases left between them. As DNA, the CDR3 is TGCGCCAGCAGTCAATACTTACAGGGATCGGGCACTGAAGCTTTCTTT. Its translation: CASSQYLQGSGTEAFF.

V gene TRBV9 combines with J gene TRBJ2-7; 8 positions match TRBD1. V was pared by 4 bases and J by 5 bases, with 11 bases of the junction left unmatched. The CDR3 totals 15 residues. CDR1 and CDR2 from the germline V gene are SGDLS and YYNGEE. The chain's CDR3 is CASSHGTGLIHEQYF. The DNA for the CDR3 is TGTGCCAGCAGCCACGGGACAGGCCTCATCCACGAGCAGTACTTC.

The J gene is TRBJ1-5, the V gene TRBV28; maybe TRBD1 (6 bases). The CDR3 length is 15 residues. Germline lookup yields CDR1 MDHEN and CDR2 SYDVKM. V was pared by 3 bases and J by 3 bases, with 12 bases between. CDR3 loop: CASSFSRGYNQPQHF. CDR3 coding DNA: TGTGCCAGCAGTTTTTCCAGGGGATACAATCAGCCCCAGCATTTT.

The V and J genes are TRBV28 and TRBJ2-7, with 8 bases identical to TRBD1. CDR3 length equals 15 residues. The V gene's germline CDR1 is MDHEN and CDR2 SYDVKM. The V segment lost 4 bases and the J segment 3 bases; nucleotides outside the gene matches: 8. CDR3 DNA sequence: TGTGCCAGCAGTTCTCGCCCACAGGGGGTCTACGAGCAGTACGTC. Encoded protein: CASSSRPQGVYEQYV.

V and J are TRBV7-9 and TRBJ2-7, with TRBD2 identical over 8 bases. With 1 base clipped from V and 2 bases from J, the junction kept 7 bases outside the gene matches. Germline-derived CDR1 and CDR2 are SEHNR and FQNEAQ (reference sequence). The CDR3 length is 16 residues. The CDR3 coding sequence is TGTGCCAGCAGCTTAGGTTTGGGCGGGAGGACCTACGAGCAGTACTTC. Protein product: CASSLGLGGRTYEQYF. Drawing the rest from reference TRBV7-9 and TRBJ2-7, the complete variable domain is DTGVSQNPRHKITKRGQNVTFRCDPISEHNRLYWYRQTLGQGPEFLTYFQNEAQLEKSRLLSDRFSAERPKGSFSTLEIQRTEQGDSAMYLCASSLGLGGRTYEQYFGPGTRLTVT.

The chain recombines TRBV28 with TRBJ1-2; no definite D call. The V end was cut by 3 bases, the J end by 1 base, with 6 bases between. The CDR3 loop spans 13 amino acids. Per the germline V gene, CDR1 is MDHEN and CDR2 is SYDVKM. CDR3 amino acids: CASSFGGNYGYTF. CDR3 bases: TGTGCCAGCAGTTTCGGCGGTAACTATGGCTACACCTTC.

V gene TRBV25-1 combines with J gene TRBJ2-7; TRBD2 aligns across 7 bases. CDR1 is MGHDK, CDR2 SYGVNS, per germline. J gave up 5 bases and V 7 bases, and 5 bases lay outside the gene matches. CDR3 size: 12 residues. In DNA form, the CDR3 reads TGTGCCAGCACCGCGGGAGTGAACGAGCAGTACTTC. It codes for CASTAGVNEQYF.

This clone turned up a few times. The chain recombines TRBV5-1 with TRBJ2-7; D unclear. Germline CDR1 SGHRS, CDR2 YFSETQ. Between the trimmed V and J ends, which lost 0 bases and 2 bases, there was a span of 6 bases. The CDR3 length is 13 residues. The CDR3 bases are TGCGCCAGCAGCTTGGACAGAACCTACGAGCAGTACTTC. Amino acids: CASSLDRTYEQYF.

J is TRBJ1-5 and V is TRBV2, with TRBD1 matching 8 bases. Germline V CDR1 and CDR2: SNHLY, FYNNEI. V shed 6 bases and J 7 bases; nucleotides not matched to a gene: 5. This CDR3 spans 13 amino acids. The CDR3 spells CASSGQGEQPQHF. As DNA, the CDR3 is TGTGCCAGCAGCGGACAGGGAGAGCAGCCCCAGCATTTT. The full variable domain, in which reference TRBV2 and TRBJ1-5 provide the parts outside the CDR3, is EPEVTQTPSHQVTQMGQEVILRCVPISNHLYFYWYRQILGQKVEFLVSFYNNEISEKSEIFDDQFSVERPDGSNFTLKIRSTKLEDSAMYFCASSGQGEQPQHFGDGTRLSIL.

The gene calls are TRBV7-9 and TRBJ2-7; no clear D. Deletions cut 1 base from V and 2 bases from J, with 9 bases between. The CDR3 covers 14 residues. Germline V gene lookup returns CDR1 SEHNR and CDR2 FQNEAQ (reference sequence). The CDR3 coding sequence is TGTGCCAGCAGCTTAGGTCGTAGCCCCTACGAGCAGTACGTC. Its translation: CASSLGRSPYEQYV.

The gene calls are TRBV4-1 and TRBJ2-3; no reliable D call. Germline V gives CDR1 MGHRA, CDR2 YSYEKL. This CDR3 is built from 13 residues. V was cut by 3 bases and J by 0 bases, with 4 bases left in between. The CDR3 bases are TGCGCCAGCAGCCACGGGAGCACAGATACGCAGTATTTT. Translating it yields CASSHGSTDTQYF.

The chain uses TRBV10-3 and TRBJ2-2; the D gene is possibly TRBD2 (6 bases). Per the germline V gene, CDR1 is ENHRY and CDR2 is SYGVKD. The CDR3 extends over 15 amino acids. V lost 4 bases to trimming and J lost 0 bases, with 9 bases between them. The CDR3 here is CAISVGTANTGELFF. The CDR3 region has the DNA TGTGCCATCAGTGTGGGGACTGCGAACACCGGGGAGCTGTTTTTT.

The chain employs TRBV27 and TRBJ2-3, with 10 nucleotides matching TRBD2. CDR3 size: 17 residues. Germline V gives CDR1 MNHEY, CDR2 SMNVEV (reference sequence). J lost 0 bases, V lost 4 bases, and 7 bases had no gene match. The CDR3 bases are TGTGCCAGCAGTTACCTCACTAGCGGGGCTAGCACAGATACGCAGTATTTT. It translates to CASSYLTSGASTDTQYF.

The rearrangement joins TRBV29-1 to TRBJ2-5; weak D call: TRBD2 (6 bases). The CDR3 has 16 amino acids. Germline values: CDR1 SQVTM, CDR2 ANQGSEA. V lost 6 bases and J lost 4, with 24 bases in between. The chain's CDR3 is CSVDRDSRRGRETQYF. The CDR3 DNA is TGCAGCGTAGACCGGGACTCCCGAAGGGGAAGAGAGACCCAGTACTTC.